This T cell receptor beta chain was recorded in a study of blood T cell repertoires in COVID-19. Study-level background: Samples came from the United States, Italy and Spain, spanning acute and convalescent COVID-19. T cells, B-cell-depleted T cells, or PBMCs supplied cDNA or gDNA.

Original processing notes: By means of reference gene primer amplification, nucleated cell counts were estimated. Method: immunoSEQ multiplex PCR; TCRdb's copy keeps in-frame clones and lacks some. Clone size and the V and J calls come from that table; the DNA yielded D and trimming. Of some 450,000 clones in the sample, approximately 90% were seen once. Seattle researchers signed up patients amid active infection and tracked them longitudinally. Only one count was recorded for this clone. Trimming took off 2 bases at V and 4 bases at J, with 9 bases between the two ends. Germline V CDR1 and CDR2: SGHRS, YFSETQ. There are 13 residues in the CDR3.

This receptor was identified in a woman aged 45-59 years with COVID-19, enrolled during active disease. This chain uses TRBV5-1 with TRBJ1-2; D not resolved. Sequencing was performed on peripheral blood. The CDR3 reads CASSFSGPYGYTF. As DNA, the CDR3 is TGCGCCAGCAGCTTTAGCGGGCCCTATGGCTACACCTTC.